This TCR beta chain was identified during a study of CD8 T cells in ankylosing spondylitis. The V segment lost 6 bases and the J segment 2 bases; nucleotides outside the gene matches: 6. Germline V gene lookup returns CDR1 DFQATT and CDR2 SNEGSKA (reference sequence). This CDR3 comprises 14 residues. Notes on the study in general: Those disease-linked clones were CD8+; they were also relatively rare in peripheral blood. What appeared characteristic of ankylosing spondylitis blood was a TCR beta motif of several highly homologous variants.

TCRdb re-called the 5' RACE reads through MiXCR, storing one row per CDR3 protein. Of around 300,000 distinct CDR3 sequences listed, around a tenth were seen once; the top ten hold roughly 9.1%. About this clonotype: Its antigen is undetermined.

The source of this sequence is a female donor with ankylosing spondylitis or in good health (not recorded which). What was sequenced was blood, either unsorted or a sorted T cell fraction (not recorded which). The chain combines TRBV20-1 with TRBJ2-3; 9 bases are shared with TRBD2. CDR3 DNA: TGCAGTGCCCAGGGACTAGCCCTCACAGATACGCAGTATTTT. Translating it yields CSAQGLALTDTQYF.